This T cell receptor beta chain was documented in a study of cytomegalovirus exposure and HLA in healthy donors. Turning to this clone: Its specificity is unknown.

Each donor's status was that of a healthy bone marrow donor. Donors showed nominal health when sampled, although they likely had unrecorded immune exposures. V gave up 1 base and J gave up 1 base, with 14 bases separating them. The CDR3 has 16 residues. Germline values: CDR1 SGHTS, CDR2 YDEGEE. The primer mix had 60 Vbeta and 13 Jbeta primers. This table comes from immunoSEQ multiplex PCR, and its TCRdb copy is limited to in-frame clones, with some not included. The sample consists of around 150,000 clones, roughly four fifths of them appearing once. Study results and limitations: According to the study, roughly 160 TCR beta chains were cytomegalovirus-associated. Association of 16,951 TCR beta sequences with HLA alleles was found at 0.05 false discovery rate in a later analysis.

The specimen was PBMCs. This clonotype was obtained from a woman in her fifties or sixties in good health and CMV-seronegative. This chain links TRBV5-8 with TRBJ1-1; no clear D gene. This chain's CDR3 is CASSLNSEGWNTEAFF. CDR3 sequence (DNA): TGTGCCAGCAGCTTGAATTCCGAGGGCTGGAACACTGAAGCTTTCTTT.